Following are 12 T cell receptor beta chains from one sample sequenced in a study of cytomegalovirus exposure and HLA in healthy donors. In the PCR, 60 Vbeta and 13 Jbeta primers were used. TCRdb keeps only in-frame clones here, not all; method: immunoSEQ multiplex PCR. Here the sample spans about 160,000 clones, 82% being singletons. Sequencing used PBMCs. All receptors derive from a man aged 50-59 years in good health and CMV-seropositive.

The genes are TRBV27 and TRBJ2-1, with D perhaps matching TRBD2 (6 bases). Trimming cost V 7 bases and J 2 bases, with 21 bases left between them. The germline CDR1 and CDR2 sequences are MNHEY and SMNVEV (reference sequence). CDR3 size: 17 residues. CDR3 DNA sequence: TGTGCCAGCAAGGGATTGCTGATCGGCGGGACCTACAATGAGCAGTTCTTC. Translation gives CASKGLLIGGTYNEQFF.

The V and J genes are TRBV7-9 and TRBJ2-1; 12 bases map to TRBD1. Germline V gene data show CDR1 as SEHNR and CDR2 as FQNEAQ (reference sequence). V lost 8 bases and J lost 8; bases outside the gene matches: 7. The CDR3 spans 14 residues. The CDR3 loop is CASSRGQGADEQFF. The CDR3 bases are TGTGCCAGCTCCCGGGGACAGGGGGCCGATGAGCAGTTCTTC.

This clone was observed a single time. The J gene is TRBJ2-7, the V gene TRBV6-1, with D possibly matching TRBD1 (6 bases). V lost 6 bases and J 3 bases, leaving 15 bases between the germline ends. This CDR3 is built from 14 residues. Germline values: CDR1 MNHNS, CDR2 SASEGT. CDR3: CASRNRAGVYEQYF. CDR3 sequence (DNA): TGTGCCAGCAGAAACAGGGCAGGGGTCTACGAGCAGTACTTC.

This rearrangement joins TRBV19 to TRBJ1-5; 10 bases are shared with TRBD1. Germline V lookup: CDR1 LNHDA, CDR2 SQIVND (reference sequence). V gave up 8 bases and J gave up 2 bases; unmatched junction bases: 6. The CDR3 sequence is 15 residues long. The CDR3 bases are TGTGCCAGTGACAGGGGGCGCCCCGGCAATCAGCCCCAGCATTTT. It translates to CASDRGRPGNQPQHF.

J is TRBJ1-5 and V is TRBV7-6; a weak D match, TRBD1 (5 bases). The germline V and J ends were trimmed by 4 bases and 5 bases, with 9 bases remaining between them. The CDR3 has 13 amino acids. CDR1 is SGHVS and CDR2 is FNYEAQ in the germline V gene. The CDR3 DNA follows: TGTGCCAGCAGCTCGGACATGGATCAGCCCCAGCATTTT. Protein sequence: CASSSDMDQPQHF.

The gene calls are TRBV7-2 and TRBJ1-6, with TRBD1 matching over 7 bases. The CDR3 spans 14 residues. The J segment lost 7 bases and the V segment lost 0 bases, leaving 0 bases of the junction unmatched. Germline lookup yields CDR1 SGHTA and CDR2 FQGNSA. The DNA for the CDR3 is TGTGCCAGCAGCTTAGCAGGGGGCAATTCACCCCTCCACTTT. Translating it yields CASSLAGGNSPLHF.

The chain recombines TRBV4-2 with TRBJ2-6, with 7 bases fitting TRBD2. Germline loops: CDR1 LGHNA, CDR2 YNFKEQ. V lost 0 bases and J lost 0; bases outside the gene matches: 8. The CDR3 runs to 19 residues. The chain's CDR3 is CASSQDRTRENSGANVLTF. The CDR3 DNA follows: TGTGCCAGCAGCCAAGATAGGACTAGAGAAAACTCTGGGGCCAACGTCCTGACTTTC.

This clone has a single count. The CDR3 DNA is TGTGCCACAGCGCAGAGCTCTGGAAACACCATATATTTT. Protein sequence: CATAQSSGNTIYF. The V call is TRBV6-6, the J call TRBJ1-3; D gene uncertain. V was clipped by 10 bases and J by 0 bases, with 10 bases between them. This CDR3 is 13 amino acids long. Germline lookup yields CDR1 MNHNY and CDR2 SVGAGI (reference sequence).

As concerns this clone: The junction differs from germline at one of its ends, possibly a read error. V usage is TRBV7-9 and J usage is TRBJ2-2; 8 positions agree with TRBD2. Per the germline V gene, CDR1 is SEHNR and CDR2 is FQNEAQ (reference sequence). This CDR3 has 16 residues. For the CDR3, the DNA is TGTTCCAGCAGCTTAGGTGGTGGCGGGGGGCGCCGGGAGCTGTTTTTT. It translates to CSSSLGGGGGRRELFF.

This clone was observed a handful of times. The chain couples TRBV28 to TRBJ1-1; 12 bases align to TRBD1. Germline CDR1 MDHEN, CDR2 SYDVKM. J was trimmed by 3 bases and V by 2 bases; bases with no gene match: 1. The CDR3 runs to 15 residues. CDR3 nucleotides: TGTGCCAGCAGTTTAGGGACAGGGGGCCACACTGAAGCTTTCTTT. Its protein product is CASSLGTGGHTEAFF.

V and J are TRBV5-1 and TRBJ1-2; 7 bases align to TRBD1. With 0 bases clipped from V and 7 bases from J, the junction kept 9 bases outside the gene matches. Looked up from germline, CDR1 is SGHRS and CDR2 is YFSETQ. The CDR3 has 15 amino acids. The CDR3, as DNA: TGCGCCAGCAGCTTGGGGCCGGCAGGGGGGTCTGGCTACACCTTC. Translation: CASSLGPAGGSGYTF. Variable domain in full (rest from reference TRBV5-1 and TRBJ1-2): KAGVTQTPRYLIKTRGQQVTLSCSPISGHRSVSWYQQTPGQGLQFLFEYFSETQRNKGNFPGRFSGRQFSNSRSEMNVSTLELGDSALYLCASSLGPAGGSGYTFGSGTRLTVV.

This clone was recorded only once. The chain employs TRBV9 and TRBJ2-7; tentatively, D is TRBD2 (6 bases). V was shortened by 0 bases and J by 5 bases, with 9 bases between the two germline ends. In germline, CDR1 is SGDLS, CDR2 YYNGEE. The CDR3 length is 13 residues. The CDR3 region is CASSVGLVHEQYF. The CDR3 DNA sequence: TGTGCCAGCAGCGTAGGACTAGTCCACGAGCAGTACTTC.